This T cell receptor beta chain was identified during a study of blood T cell repertoires in COVID-19. About the study: Samples came from the United States, Italy and Spain, spanning acute and convalescent COVID-19. In each case, the material was cDNA or gDNA derived from T cells, B-cell-depleted T cells, or PBMCs.

In germline, CDR1 is MNHNY, CDR2 SVGAGI (reference sequence). Trimming removed 5 bases at V and 4 bases at J, with 14 bases between. CDR3 size: 14 residues. Source study methods: Estimation of nucleated cell counts relied on the amplification of reference gene primers. Libraries were prepared by immunoSEQ multiplex PCR; TCRdb keeps only in-frame clonotypes and omits some of them. The DNA was the basis for D and trimming; V, J and clone size are from that table. The sample lists tens of thousands of clones; around nine tenths were seen once. The sequence was obtained from a human donor in a cohort sampled during active COVID-19. The chain couples TRBV6-6 to TRBJ1-2; D gene unclear. Sequences were obtained from peripheral blood. The CDR3 loop is CASSPQSEGYGYTF. CDR3 DNA sequence: TGTGCCAGCAGTCCCCAATCCGAGGGCTATGGCTACACCTTC.